This TCR beta chain was obtained from a study of blood T cells in healthy people across ages. Through a sample-barcoded 5' primer and a J-beta primer mix, a second PCR was run for 7 to 11 cycles. TCRdb called the 5' RACE reads again in MiXCR, with one record for every CDR3 protein. In the table there are fewer than 800,000 distinct CDR3 sequences, roughly 25% of which are singletons. Germline values: CDR1 SQVTM, CDR2 ANQGSEA. The CDR3 length is 13 residues. Per sample, a minimum of 6 million PBMCs were isolated. This clonotype was counted many times. These records were also assigned to another study, of T cells of mothers and their children.

Sequencing was done on a sample of blood. This receptor was obtained from a boy younger than 18 in good health. This sequence joins TRBV29-1 and TRBJ2-5, with 8 positions matching TRBD2. The end of the DNA aligns better with TRBJ2-1, so the J call may be wrong. Here the CDR3 DNA reads TGCAGCGTTGAAGTGAGCGGGAGAAATGAGCAGTTCTTC. Its protein is CSVEVSGRNEQFF.